The TCR beta chain described here comes from a study of follicular helper T cells after annual influenza vaccination. Background on the study: Across the 2013-2014, 2014-2015 and 2015-2016 vaccination seasons, some subjects were resampled. Whole-study findings and limits: Most later recoveries of Day 7 ICOS+CD38+ clones were ICOS-CD38- cTfh. Change in circulating plasmablasts correlated with ICOS+CD38+ cTfh clonality change. Each annual vaccination recalled recurring oligoclonal ICOS+CD38+ cTfh clonotypes.

Germline CDR1 GTSNPN, CDR2 SVGIG (reference sequence). This CDR3 region has 13 residues. Trimming removed 4 bases from V and 4 bases from J; junction bases left unmatched: 5. Time point denoted: 2015-2016 season, 7 days after influenza vaccination. This clone occurred a few times. Its matching antigen is unknown. The protocol was immunoSEQ multiplex PCR, while the TCRdb copy is restricted to in-frame clones and leaves out a portion. The sample shows some 6,700 clones, about 85% of them seen only once. This clonotype was sampled from an adult who received the influenza vaccine. The rearrangement links TRBV30 to TRBJ1-2; TRBD1 agrees at 8 bases. This specimen was CXCR5- memory CD4+ T cells sorted from blood, taken 7 days after influenza vaccination. The CDR3 loop is CAWNRGKGYGYTF. As DNA, the CDR3 is TGTGCCTGGAACAGGGGGAAGGGCTATGGCTACACCTTC.